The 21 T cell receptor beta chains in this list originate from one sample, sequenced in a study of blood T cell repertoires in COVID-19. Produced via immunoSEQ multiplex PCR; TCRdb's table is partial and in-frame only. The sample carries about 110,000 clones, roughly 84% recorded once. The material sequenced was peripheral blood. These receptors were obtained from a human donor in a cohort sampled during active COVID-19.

CDR3 amino acids: CASSPGLAGGNEQFF. CDR3 nucleotide sequence: TGTGCCAGCAGCCCGGGACTAGCGGGGGGTAATGAGCAGTTCTTC. The chain carries TRBV25-1 and TRBJ2-1, with 15 bases that match TRBD2. CDR3 length equals 15 residues. Germline CDR1 MGHDK, CDR2 SYGVNS. Germline trimming cut 6 bases from V and 7 bases from J; bases unmatched to any gene: 4.

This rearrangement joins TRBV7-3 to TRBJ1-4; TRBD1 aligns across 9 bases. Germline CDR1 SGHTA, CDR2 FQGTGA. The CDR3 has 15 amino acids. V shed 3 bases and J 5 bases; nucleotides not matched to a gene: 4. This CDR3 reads CASSLGTGRNEKLFF. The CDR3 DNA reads TGTGCCAGCAGCTTGGGGACAGGGAGGAATGAAAAACTGTTTTTT.

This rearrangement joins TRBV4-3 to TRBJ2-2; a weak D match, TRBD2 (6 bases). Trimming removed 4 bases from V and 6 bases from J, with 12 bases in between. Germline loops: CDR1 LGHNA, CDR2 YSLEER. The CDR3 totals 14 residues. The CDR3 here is CASSRGVGPGELFF. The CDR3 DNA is TGCGCCAGCAGCCGCGGGGTGGGTCCCGGGGAGCTGTTTTTT.

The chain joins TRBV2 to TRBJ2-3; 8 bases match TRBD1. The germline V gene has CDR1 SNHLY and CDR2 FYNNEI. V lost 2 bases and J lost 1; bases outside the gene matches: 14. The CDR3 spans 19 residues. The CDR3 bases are TGTGCCAGCAGTGAATCCAGGAGGTGGACAGGGATTGGCACAGATACGCAGTATTTT. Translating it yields CASSESRRWTGIGTDTQYF.

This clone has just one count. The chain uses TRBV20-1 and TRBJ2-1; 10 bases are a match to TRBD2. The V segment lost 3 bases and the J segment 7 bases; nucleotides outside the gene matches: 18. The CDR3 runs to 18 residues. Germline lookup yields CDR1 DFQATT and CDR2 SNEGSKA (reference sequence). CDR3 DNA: TGCAGTGCTAGTGGAAAGTCTAAGCGGGAGGGCCGGTTAAATGAGCAGTTCTTC. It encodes CSASGKSKREGRLNEQFF.

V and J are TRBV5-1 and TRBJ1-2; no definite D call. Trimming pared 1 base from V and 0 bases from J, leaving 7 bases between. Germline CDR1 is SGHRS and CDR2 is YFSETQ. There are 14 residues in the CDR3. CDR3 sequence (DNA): TGCGCCAGCAGCTTGATAGATGCTAACTATGGCTACACCTTC. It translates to CASSLIDANYGYTF.

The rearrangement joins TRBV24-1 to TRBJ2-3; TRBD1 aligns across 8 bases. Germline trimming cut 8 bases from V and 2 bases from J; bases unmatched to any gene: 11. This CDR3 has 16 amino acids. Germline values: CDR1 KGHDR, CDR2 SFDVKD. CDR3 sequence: CATKAGGSRDTDTQYF. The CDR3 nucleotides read TGTGCCACCAAGGCAGGGGGCAGTCGGGACACAGATACGCAGTATTTT.

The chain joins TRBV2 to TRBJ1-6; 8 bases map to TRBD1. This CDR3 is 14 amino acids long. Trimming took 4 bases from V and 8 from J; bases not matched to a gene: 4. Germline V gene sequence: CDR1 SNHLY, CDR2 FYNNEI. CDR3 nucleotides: TGTGCCAGCAGTGGGACAGGGTTGGATTCACCCCTCCACTTT. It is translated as CASSGTGLDSPLHF.

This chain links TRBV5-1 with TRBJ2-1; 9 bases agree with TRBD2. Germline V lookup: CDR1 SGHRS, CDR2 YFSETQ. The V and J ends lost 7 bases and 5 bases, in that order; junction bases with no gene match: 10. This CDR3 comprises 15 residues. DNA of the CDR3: TGCGCCAGCCAGGACGGGACTAGCCCTCACAATGAGCAGTTCTTC. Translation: CASQDGTSPHNEQFF.

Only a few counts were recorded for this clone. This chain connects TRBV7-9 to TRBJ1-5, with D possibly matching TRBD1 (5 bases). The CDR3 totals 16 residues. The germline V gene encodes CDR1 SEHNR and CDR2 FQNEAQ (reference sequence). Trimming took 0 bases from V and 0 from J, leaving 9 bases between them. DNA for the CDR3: TGTGCCAGCAGCTTAGCAGGGGAAAATAGCAATCAGCCCCAGCATTTT. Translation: CASSLAGENSNQPQHF.

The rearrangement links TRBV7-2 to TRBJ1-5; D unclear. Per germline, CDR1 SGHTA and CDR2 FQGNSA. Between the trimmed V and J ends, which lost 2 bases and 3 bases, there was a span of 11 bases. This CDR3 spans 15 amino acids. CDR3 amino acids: CASSLQPGLNQPQHF. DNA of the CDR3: TGTGCCAGCAGCTTACAGCCAGGCCTCAATCAGCCCCAGCATTTT. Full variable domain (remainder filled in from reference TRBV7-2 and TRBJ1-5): GAGVSQSPSNKVTEKGKDVELRCDPISGHTALYWYRQSLGQGLEFLIYFQGNSAPDKSGLPSDRFSAERTGGSVSTLTIQRTQQEDSAVYLCASSLQPGLNQPQHFGDGTRLSIL.

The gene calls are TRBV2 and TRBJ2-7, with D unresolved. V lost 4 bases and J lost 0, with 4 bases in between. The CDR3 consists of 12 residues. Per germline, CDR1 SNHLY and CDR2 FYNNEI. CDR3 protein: CASSVLSYEQYF. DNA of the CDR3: TGTGCCAGCAGTGTACTCTCCTACGAGCAGTACTTC. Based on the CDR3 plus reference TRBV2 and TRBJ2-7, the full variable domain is EPEVTQTPSHQVTQMGQEVILRCVPISNHLYFYWYRQILGQKVEFLVSFYNNEISEKSEIFDDQFSVERPDGSNFTLKIRSTKLEDSAMYFCASSVLSYEQYFGPGTRLTVT.

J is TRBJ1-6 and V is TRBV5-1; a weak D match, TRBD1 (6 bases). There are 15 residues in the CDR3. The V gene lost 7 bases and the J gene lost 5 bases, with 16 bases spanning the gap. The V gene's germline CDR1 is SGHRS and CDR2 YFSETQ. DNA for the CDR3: TGCGCCAGCCAAACGAACCACAGGGATAATTCACCCCTCCACTTT. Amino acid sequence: CASQTNHRDNSPLHF.

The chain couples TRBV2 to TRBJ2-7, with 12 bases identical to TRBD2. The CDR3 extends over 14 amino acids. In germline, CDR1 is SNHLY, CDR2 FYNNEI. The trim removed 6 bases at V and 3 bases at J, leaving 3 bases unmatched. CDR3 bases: TGTGCCAGCAGCCAACTAGCGGGGGGCTACGAGCAGTACTTC. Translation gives CASSQLAGGYEQYF.

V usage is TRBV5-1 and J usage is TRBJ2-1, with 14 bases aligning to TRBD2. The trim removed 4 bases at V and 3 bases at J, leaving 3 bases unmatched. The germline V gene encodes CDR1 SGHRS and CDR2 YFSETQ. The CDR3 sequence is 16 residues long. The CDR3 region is CASSVGLAGGYNEQFF. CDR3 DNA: TGCGCCAGCAGCGTAGGACTAGCGGGAGGCTACAATGAGCAGTTCTTC.

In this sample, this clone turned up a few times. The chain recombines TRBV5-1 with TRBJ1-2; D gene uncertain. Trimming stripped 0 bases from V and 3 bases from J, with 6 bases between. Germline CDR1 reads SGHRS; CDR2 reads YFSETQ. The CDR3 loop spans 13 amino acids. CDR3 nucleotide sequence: TGCGCCAGCAGCTTGGGAGGCGACTATGGCTACACCTTC. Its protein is CASSLGGDYGYTF.

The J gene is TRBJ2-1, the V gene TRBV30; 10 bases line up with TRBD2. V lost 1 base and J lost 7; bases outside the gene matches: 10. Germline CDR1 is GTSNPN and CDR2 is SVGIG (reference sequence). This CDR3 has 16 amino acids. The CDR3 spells CAWSGGLAPNWNEQFF. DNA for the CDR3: TGTGCCTGGAGTGGGGGACTAGCGCCCAATTGGAATGAGCAGTTCTTC. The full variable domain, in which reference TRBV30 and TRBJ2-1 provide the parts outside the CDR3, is SQTIHQWPATLVQPVGSPLSLECTVEGTSNPNLYWYRQAAGRGLQLLFYSVGIGQISSEVPQNLSASRPQDRQFILSSKKLLLSDSGFYLCAWSGGLAPNWNEQFFGPGTRLTVL.

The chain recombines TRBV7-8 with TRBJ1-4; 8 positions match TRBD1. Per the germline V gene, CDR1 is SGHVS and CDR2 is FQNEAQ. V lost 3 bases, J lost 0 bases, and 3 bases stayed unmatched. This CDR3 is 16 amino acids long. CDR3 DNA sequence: TGTGCCAGCAGCTTCCGGACAGGGACAACTAATGAAAAACTGTTTTTT. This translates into CASSFRTGTTNEKLFF.

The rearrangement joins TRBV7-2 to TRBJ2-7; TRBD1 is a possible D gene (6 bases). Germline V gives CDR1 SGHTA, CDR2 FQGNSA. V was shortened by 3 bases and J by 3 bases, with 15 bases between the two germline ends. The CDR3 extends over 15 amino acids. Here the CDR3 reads CASSLGVGASYEQYF. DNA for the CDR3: TGTGCCAGCAGCTTGGGGGTGGGGGCAAGCTACGAGCAGTACTTC.

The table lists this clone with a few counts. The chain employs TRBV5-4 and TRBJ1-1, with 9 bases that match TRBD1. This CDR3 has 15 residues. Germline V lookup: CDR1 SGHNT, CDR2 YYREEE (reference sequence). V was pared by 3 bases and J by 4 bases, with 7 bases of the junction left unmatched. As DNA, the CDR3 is TGTGCCAGCAGCTGGGGGACAGGGTACCCCACTGAAGCTTTCTTT. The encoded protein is CASSWGTGYPTEAFF.

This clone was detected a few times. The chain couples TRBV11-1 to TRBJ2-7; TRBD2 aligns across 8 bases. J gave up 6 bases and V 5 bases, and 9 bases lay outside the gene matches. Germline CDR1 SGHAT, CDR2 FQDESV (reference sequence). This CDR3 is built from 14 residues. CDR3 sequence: CASSPQRGSSEQYF. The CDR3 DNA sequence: TGTGCCAGCAGCCCTCAGCGGGGGAGCTCCGAGCAGTACTTC. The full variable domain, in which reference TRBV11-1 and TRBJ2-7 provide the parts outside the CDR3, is EAEVAQSPRYKITEKSQAVAFWCDPISGHATLYWYRQILGQGPELLVQFQDESVVDDSQLPKDRFSAERLKGVDSTLKIQPAELGDSAMYLCASSPQRGSSEQYFGPGTRLTVT.